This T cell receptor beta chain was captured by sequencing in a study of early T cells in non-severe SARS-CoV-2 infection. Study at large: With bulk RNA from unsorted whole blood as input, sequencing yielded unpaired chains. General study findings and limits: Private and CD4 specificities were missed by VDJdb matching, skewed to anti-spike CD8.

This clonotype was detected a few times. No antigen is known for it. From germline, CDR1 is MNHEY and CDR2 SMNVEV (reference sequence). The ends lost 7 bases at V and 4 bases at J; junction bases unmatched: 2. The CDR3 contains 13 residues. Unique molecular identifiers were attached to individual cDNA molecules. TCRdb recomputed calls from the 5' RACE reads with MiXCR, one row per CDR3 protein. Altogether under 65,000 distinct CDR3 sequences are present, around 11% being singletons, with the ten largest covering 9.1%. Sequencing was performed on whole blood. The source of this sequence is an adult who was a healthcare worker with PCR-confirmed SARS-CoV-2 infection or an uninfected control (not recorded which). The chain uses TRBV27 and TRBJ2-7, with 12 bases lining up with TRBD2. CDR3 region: CASKGLAGYEQYF. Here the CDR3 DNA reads TGTGCCAGCAAGGGACTAGCGGGTTACGAGCAGTACTTC.